This TCR beta chain was captured in a study of blood T cells in healthy people across ages. Whole-study findings and limits: A roughly linear age-dependent decrease characterized TCR beta diversity per million T cells. It was the long-lived donors that had more naive CD4+ cells and higher diversity than aged donors.

Points on this clonotype: The antigen remains undetermined.

Through a sample-barcoded 5' primer and a J-beta primer mix, a second PCR was run for roughly 7 to 11 cycles. A minimum of 3 million CDR3-containing paired-end reads was obtained for each sample. TCRdb re-called the 5' RACE reads with MiXCR, one entry per CDR3 protein. The table shows about 590,000 distinct CDR3 sequences, with roughly 30% occurring only once. The material sequenced was blood. The TCR sequence derives from a woman aged 80 or over in good health.

CDR3 sequence: CASSLVDSLGGYEQYF. The CDR3 nucleotides read TGCGCCAGCAGCTTGGTGGACAGCCTAGGGGGCTACGAGCAGTACTTC. The rearrangement links TRBV5-1 to TRBJ2-7; D may be TRBD1 (6 bases). Looked up from germline, CDR1 is SGHRS and CDR2 is YFSETQ. The germline V and J ends were trimmed by 0 bases and 3 bases, with 16 bases remaining between them. CDR3 length: 16 residues. The full variable domain, with the rest looked up from reference TRBV5-1 and TRBJ2-7, is KAGVTQTPRYLIKTRGQQVTLSCSPISGHRSVSWYQQTPGQGLQFLFEYFSETQRNKGNFPGRFSGRQFSNSRSEMNVSTLELGDSALYLCASSLVDSLGGYEQYFGPGTRLTVT.